This is a list of T cell receptor beta chains from one sample in a study of identical twins. Each CDR3 protein is one row after TCRdb ran MiXCR on the 5' RACE reads. The sample lists 650,000 to 750,000 distinct CDR3 sequences, 21% occurring once. These records were also assigned to another study, of T cells expressing NK-cell markers.

The sequencing sample was made of PBMCs. Source of these receptors: a woman between 18 and 30 years old in good health. Both conserved end residues are part of each CDR3. The D gene is left open where the match is weak. The size of a clone is reported for some rows only, either as once, few or many, or as a class for expanded clones.

.	TRBV3-1	TRBD2	TRBJ2-1	CASSQEIEASGNNEQFF	TGTGCCAGCAGCCAAGAGATTGAGGCTAGCGGGAACAATGAGCAGTTCTTC
.	TRBV20-1	.	TRBJ2-2	CSARISDGTGELFF	TGCAGTGCTAGGATATCCGACGGCACCGGGGAGCTGTTTTTT
.	TRBV20-1	.	TRBJ2-7	CSGKRDGTYEQYF	TGCAGTGGGAAGAGGGATGGGACCTACGAGCAGTACTTC
.	TRBV7-9	.	TRBJ1-1	CASYGARHTEAFF	TGTGCCAGCTACGGGGCGCGTCACACTGAAGCTTTCTTT
.	TRBV18	TRBD2	TRBJ2-3	CASSPFGEGGTDTQYF	TGTGCCAGCTCACCATTCGGGGAGGGAGGCACAGATACGCAGTATTTT
few	TRBV15	.	TRBJ1-2	CATSREGGMAYGYTF	TGTGCCACCAGCAGAGAAGGAGGGATGGCCTATGGCTACACCTTC
few	TRBV10-3	.	TRBJ2-5	CAISDRVQETQYF	TGTGCCATCAGTGATCGGGTCCAAGAGACCCAGTACTTC
.	TRBV5-1	.	TRBJ2-1	CASSPHPGTNEQFF	TGCGCCAGCAGCCCCCATCCGGGGACTAATGAGCAGTTCTTC
few	TRBV30	.	TRBJ1-2	CAWSSYGGGGYTF	TGTGCCTGGAGTTCATACGGCGGCGGTGGCTACACCTTC
.	TRBV7-8	.	TRBJ1-2	CASSLAAETLLGYTF	TGTGCCAGCAGCTTAGCGGCAGAGACGCTGCTTGGCTACACCTTC
many	TRBV12-3/TRBV12-4	TRBD2	TRBJ2-1	CASSGVERGSYNEQFF	TGTGCCAGCAGCGGAGTCGAGCGGGGCTCCTACAATGAGCAGTTCTTC
many	TRBV6-5	TRBD1	TRBJ1-1	CASSYGTVNTEAFF	TGTGCCAGCAGTTACGGGACAGTGAACACTGAAGCTTTCTTT
.	TRBV12-3/TRBV12-4	TRBD1	TRBJ2-5	CASSTGTGYQETQYF	TGTGCCAGCTCAACGGGGACAGGGTACCAAGAGACCCAGTACTTC
.	TRBV5-1	.	TRBJ2-1	CASSLGPGVDEQFF	TGCGCCAGCAGCTTGGGCCCCGGGGTCGATGAGCAGTTCTTC
.	TRBV12-3/TRBV12-4	.	TRBJ1-2	CASSFLDSYGYTF	TGTGCCAGCAGTTTTCTAGACAGCTATGGCTACACCTTC
many	TRBV29-1	.	TRBJ2-1	CSVGRTVVHEQFF	TGCAGCGTTGGAAGGACAGTTGTTCATGAGCAGTTCTTC